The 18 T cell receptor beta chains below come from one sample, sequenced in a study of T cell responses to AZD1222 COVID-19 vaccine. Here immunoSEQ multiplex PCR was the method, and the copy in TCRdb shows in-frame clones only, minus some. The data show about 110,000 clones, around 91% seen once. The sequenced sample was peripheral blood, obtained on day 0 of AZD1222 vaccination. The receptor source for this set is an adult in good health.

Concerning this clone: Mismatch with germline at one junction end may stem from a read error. CDR3 amino acids: CAGSIGVENTEAFF. The CDR3 nucleotides read TGTGCCGGTAGTATAGGGGTGGAGAACACTGAAGCTTTCTTT. The chain carries TRBV19 and TRBJ1-1, with a tentative D call TRBD1 (5 bases). The CDR3 has 14 residues. CDR1 is LNHDA and CDR2 is SQIVND in the germline V gene (reference sequence).

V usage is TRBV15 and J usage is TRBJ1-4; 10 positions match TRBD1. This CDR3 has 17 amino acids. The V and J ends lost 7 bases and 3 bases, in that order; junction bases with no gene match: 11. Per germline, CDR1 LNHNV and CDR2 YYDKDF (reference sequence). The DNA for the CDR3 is TGTGCCACCACCGATCCGGGACAGGGGCTCGCTAATGAAAAACTGTTTTTT. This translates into CATTDPGQGLANEKLFF.

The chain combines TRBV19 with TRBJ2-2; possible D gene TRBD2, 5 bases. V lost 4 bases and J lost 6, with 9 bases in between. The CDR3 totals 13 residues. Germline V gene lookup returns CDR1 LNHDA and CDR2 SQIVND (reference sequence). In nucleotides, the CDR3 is TGTGCCAGTAGTAATGCCGGGGCCGGGGAGCTGTTTTTT. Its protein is CASSNAGAGELFF.

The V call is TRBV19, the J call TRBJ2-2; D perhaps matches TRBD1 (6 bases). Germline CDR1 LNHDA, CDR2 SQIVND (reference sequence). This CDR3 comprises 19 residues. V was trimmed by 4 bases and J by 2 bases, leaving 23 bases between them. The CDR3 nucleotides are TGTGCCAGTAGTAAAACAATACGACAGGCCCATATTAACACCGGGGAGCTGTTTTTT. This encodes CASSKTIRQAHINTGELFF.

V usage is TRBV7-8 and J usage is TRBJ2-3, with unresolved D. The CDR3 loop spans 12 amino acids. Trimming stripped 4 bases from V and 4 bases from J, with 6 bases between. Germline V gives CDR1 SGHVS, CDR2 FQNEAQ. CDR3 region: CASSSRADTQYF. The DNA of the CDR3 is TGTGCCAGCAGCTCCCGTGCAGATACGCAGTATTTT.

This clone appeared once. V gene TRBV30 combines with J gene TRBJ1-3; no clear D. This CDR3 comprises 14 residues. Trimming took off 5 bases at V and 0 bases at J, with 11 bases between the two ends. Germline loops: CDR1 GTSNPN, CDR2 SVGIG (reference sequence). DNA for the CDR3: TGTGCCTGGCGGAGGAATCCCTCTGGAAACACCATATATTTT. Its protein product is CAWRRNPSGNTIYF.

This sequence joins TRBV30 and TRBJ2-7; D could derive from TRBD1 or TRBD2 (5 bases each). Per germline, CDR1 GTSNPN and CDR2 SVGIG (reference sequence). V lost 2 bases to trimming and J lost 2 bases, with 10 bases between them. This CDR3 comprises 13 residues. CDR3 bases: TGTGCCTGGAGTTTGGGGGTAACCTACGAGCAGTACTTC. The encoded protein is CAWSLGVTYEQYF.

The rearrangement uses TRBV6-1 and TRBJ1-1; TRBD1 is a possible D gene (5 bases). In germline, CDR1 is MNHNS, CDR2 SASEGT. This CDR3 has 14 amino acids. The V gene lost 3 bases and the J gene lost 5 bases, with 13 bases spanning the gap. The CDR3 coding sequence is TGTGCCAGCAGTGAGTCCCCTTGGGGGACTGAAGCTTTCTTT. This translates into CASSESPWGTEAFF.

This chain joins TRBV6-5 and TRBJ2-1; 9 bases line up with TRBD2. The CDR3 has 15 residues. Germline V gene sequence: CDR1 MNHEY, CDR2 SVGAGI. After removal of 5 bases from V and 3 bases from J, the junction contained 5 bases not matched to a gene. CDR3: CASSPERGDYNEQFF. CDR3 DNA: TGTGCCAGCAGTCCGGAGCGGGGGGACTACAATGAGCAGTTCTTC.

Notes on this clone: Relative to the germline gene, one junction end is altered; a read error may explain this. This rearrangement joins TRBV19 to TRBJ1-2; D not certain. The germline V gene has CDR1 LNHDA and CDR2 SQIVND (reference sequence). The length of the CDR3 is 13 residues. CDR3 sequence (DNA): TGTGCCAGTAGTGTAGACGAGTTCTATGGCTACACCTTC. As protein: CASSVDEFYGYTF.

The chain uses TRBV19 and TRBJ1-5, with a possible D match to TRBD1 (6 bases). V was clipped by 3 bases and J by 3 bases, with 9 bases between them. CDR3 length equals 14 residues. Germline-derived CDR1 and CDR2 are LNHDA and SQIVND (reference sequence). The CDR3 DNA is TGTGCCAGTAGTATCGGACAGTACAATCAGCCCCAGCATTTT. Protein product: CASSIGQYNQPQHF.

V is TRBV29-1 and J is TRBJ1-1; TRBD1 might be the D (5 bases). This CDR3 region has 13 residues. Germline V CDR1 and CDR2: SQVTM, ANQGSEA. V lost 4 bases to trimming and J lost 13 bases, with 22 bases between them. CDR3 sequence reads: CSVGGGEVVGNFF. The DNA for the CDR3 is TGCAGCGTTGGAGGAGGGGAGGTAGTGGGCAATTTCTTT. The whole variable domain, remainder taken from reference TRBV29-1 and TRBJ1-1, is SAVISQKPSRDICQRGTSLTIQCQVDSQVTMMFWYRQQPGQSLTLIATANQGSEATYESGFVIDKFPISRPNLTFSTLTVSNMSPEDSSIYLCSVGGGEVVGNFFGQGTRLTVV.

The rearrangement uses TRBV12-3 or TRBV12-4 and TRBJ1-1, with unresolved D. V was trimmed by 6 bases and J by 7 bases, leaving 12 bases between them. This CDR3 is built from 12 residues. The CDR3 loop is CASSFRGSEAFF. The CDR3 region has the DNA TGTGCCAGCAGCTTCCGCGGGAGTGAAGCTTTCTTT.

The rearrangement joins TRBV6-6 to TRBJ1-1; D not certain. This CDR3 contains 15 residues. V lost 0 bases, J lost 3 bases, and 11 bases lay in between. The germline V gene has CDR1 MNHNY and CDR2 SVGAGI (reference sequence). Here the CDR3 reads CASSYSKAVYTEAFF. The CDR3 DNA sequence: TGTGCCAGCAGTTACTCGAAGGCAGTCTACACTGAAGCTTTCTTT.

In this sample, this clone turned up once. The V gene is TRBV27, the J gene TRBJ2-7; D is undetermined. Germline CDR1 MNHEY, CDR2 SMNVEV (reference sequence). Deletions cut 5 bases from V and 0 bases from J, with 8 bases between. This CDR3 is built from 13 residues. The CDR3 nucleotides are TGTGCCAGCAGTCCCATCAACTCCTACGAGCAGTACTTC. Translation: CASSPINSYEQYF.

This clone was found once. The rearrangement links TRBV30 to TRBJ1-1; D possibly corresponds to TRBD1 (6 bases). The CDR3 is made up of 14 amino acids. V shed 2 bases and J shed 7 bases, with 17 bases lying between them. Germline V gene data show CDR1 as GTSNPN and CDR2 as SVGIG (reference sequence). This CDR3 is CAWSQYGQQFEAFF. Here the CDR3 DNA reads TGTGCCTGGAGTCAATATGGACAGCAATTTGAAGCTTTCTTT.

In nucleotides, the CDR3 is TGTGCCAGCAGCGACAGGGAAGGTCAGCCCCAGCATTTT. This sequence encodes CASSDREGQPQHF. The V gene is TRBV2, the J gene TRBJ1-5, with 7 bases that match TRBD1. In germline, CDR1 is SNHLY, CDR2 FYNNEI. The CDR3 covers 13 residues. The V gene end was trimmed by 6 bases and the J gene end by 6 bases; junction bases not matched to a gene: 5.

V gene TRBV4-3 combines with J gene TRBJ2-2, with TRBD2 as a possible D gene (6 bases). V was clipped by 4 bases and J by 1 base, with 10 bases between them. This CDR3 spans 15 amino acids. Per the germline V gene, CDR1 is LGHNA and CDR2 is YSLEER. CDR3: CASSPEEGNTGELFF. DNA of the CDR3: TGCGCCAGCAGCCCCGAGGAGGGGAACACCGGGGAGCTGTTTTTT.